This note documents a single T cell receptor beta chain sequence. The antigen this receptor binds is unknown. No base-level quality is on record; no much larger clone is a single base apart. This record belongs to a study of blood T cell repertoires in COVID-19 (dated by TCRdb to between 2020 and 2021). Turning to the overall study: Samples covering the acute and convalescent phases of COVID-19 were provided by collaborators in the United States, Italy and Spain. A de-identified subject ID, COVID-19 status, age in years and sex were almost always included in the sample metadata. The samples were drawn from two sources: the first 160 participants of the ongoing ImmuneRACE study, and about 1,300 subjects contributed by 6 global collaborators. HLA class I and class II types, where available, came from metadata supplied by the sample provider rather than from assay-based typing. The repertoires were made available in a free public database intended to serve as a resource for research on the immune response to SARS-CoV-2. The material from the prospective study consisted of cDNA or gDNA derived from T cells, B-cell-depleted T cells, or PBMCs. Subjects who had been exposed to COVID-19, were actively infected with it, or had recovered from it provided the deeply sampled blood TCRbeta repertoires that made up the dataset.

Overall study outcomes, separate from this receptor: The quantity of clinical and demographic metadata differed by source and by participant and was supplied without curation.

TCRbeta CDR3 regions were amplified from genomic DNA by means of the immunoSEQ Assay, a bias-controlled multiplex PCR. On the study's bioinformatics: Nucleated cell counts per sample were estimated from amplification of reference gene primers within the assay. To quantify the absolute abundance of each unique TCRbeta CDR3 rearrangement, sequence reads were collapsed and filtered. For each sample, productive Simpson clonality was calculated as the square root of Simpson's diversity index over productive rearrangements. TCRdb took this table from immuneACCESS and kept in-frame rearrangements with V and J called. Such tables lack part of the clones; where checked against another copy, unresolved V genes explain under half of the gap, and the rest is unexplained. The V and J calls and the clone size are those of that table, but D and trimming were determined from the DNA. The sample table records about 76,000 clones; about 90% of these occur just once. The ten largest account for around 0.97% of the sample.

Collaborating institutions collected whole blood in K2EDTA tubes following their own protocols. For TCRbeta analysis, collaborator samples were shipped as frozen whole blood, as isolated PBMCs, or as DNA extracted from either sample type. From its cysteine to its phenylalanine, the CDR3 spans 15 amino acids. The sequence is cut down to CDR3 DNA, 45 bases in frame from base 1. Sequences SGDLS (CDR1) and YYNGEE (CDR2) are obtained from the germline V gene. V is shortened by 4 bases, J by 2 bases, and the region joining them spans 12 bases. The sample consisted of peripheral blood. The V and J genes are TRBV9 and TRBJ2-2; D gene: possibly TRBD2, on 5 matching bases. The TCR originated in a woman aged 45 to 65 in a cohort sampled during active COVID-19. The CDR3 protein sequence reads: CASSPGLANTGELFF. The nucleotide sequence reads TGTGCCAGCAGCCCCGGACTGGCTAACACCGGGGAGCTGTTTTTT.